The 20 T cell receptor beta chains reported below all come from one sample, sequenced in a study of beta chain features in type 1 diabetes. The antigens of these receptors remain unknown. Findings and caveats of the study: There was a moderate but significant shortening of TCRB CDR3s in all four CD4+ subsets of Type 1 diabetes patients.

The isolated RNA, all of it, was reverse transcribed, so expressed TCRB transcripts were what got sequenced. Profiling relied on immunoSEQ multiplex PCR, and the TCRdb table lists in-frame clones only, not all of them. Of 200,000 to 250,000 clones in the sample, 11% to 15% were seen once. The sample comprised naive CD4+ T cells from blood. These receptors came from a man younger than 40 with type 1 diabetes.

The chain uses TRBV5-1 and TRBJ2-7, with TRBD2 matching over 7 bases. CDR1 SGHRS and CDR2 YFSETQ come from the germline V gene. The CDR3 has 15 residues. Losses at the gene ends were 2 bases for V and 0 bases for J; bases not matched to a gene: 5. The CDR3 nucleotides are TGCGCCAGCAGCTTAGGCGGGAGAAGCTCCTACGAGCAGTACTTC. Translating gives CASSLGGRSSYEQYF.

The CDR3 reads CASSPSLAGHGGEAFF. The CDR3 nucleotides are TGTGCCAGCAGCCCGTCTTTGGCAGGCCACGGGGGTGAAGCTTTCTTT. The chain employs TRBV5-4 and TRBJ1-1; D possibly corresponds to TRBD1 (5 bases). V was cut by 4 bases and J by 7 bases, with 23 bases left in between. This CDR3 is built from 16 residues. In germline, CDR1 is SGHNT, CDR2 YYREEE (reference sequence).

V usage is TRBV5-1 and J usage is TRBJ1-2; D gene uncertain. With 0 bases removed from V and 0 bases from J, the gap between germline ends came to 6 bases. CDR3 length equals 14 residues. Germline values: CDR1 SGHRS, CDR2 YFSETQ. CDR3 sequence (DNA): TGCGCCAGCAGCTTGGACAACGCTAACTATGGCTACACCTTC. Protein sequence: CASSLDNANYGYTF.

The genes are TRBV6-1 and TRBJ2-7; possibly TRBD2 for D (6 bases). V lost 2 bases to trimming and J lost 5 bases, with 13 bases between them. CDR3 size: 14 residues. CDR1 is MNHNS, CDR2 SASEGT, per germline. CDR3 residues: CASSELGLPHEQYF. CDR3 in DNA: TGTGCCAGCAGTGAATTGGGACTCCCCCACGAGCAGTACTTC.

This clone was seen a few times. The gene calls are TRBV14 and TRBJ2-3, with D perhaps matching TRBD2 (5 bases). This CDR3 spans 12 amino acids. The ends were cut back, 6 bases at V and 4 bases at J, with 8 bases in the middle. Germline V CDR1 and CDR2: SGHDN, FVKESK. In nucleotides, the CDR3 is TGTGCCAGCAGTCTAGCCCCAGATACGCAGTATTTT. Translated: CASSLAPDTQYF.

About this clone itself: Distinct nucleotide sequences in the sample also encode this CDR3. The chain carries TRBV5-4 and TRBJ2-7; weak D call: TRBD1 (5 bases). V was cut by 4 bases and J by 3 bases, with 8 bases left in between. This CDR3 is built from 12 residues. Germline assignment: CDR1 SGHNT and CDR2 YYREEE (reference sequence). The CDR3 protein is CASSRDSYEQYF. In nucleotides, the CDR3 is TGTGCCAGCAGCCGAGACAGCTACGAGCAGTACTTC. The variable domain in full, completed from reference TRBV5-4 and TRBJ2-7, reads ETGVTQSPTHLIKTRGQQVTLRCSSQSGHNTVSWYQQALGQGPQFIFQYYREEENGRGNFPPRFSGLQFPNYSSELNVNALELDDSALYLCASSRDSYEQYFGPGTRLTVT.

This clone was detected only a few times. The chain has TRBV14 and TRBJ1-6; D may be TRBD1 (6 bases). Between the trimmed V and J ends, which lost 2 bases and 8 bases, there was a span of 7 bases. The CDR3 spans 13 residues. Germline assignment: CDR1 SGHDN and CDR2 FVKESK. Written as DNA, the CDR3 is TGTGCCAGCAGCCAACGGACAGATTCACCCCTCCACTTT. Its protein product is CASSQRTDSPLHF.

This clone was seen a few times. This chain connects TRBV30 to TRBJ2-5; D may be TRBD1 (5 bases). This CDR3 has 14 residues. In germline, CDR1 is GTSNPN, CDR2 SVGIG (reference sequence). V shed 3 bases and J shed 5 bases, with 16 bases lying between them. Here the CDR3 reads CAWSLGAGPETQYF. The CDR3 DNA follows: TGTGCCTGGAGCCTAGGGGCAGGTCCCGAGACCCAGTACTTC. Complete variable domain (other parts from reference TRBV30 and TRBJ2-5): SQTIHQWPATLVQPVGSPLSLECTVEGTSNPNLYWYRQAAGRGLQLLFYSVGIGQISSEVPQNLSASRPQDRQFILSSKKLLLSDSGFYLCAWSLGAGPETQYFGPGTRLLVL.

The CDR3 loop reads CSVVTGMNTEAFF. The CDR3 nucleotides are TGCAGCGTTGTGACGGGGATGAACACTGAAGCTTTCTTT. This sequence joins TRBV29-1 and TRBJ1-1, with no clear D. Deletions cut 4 bases from V and 0 bases from J, with 9 bases between. The germline gives CDR1 SQVTM, CDR2 ANQGSEA. The CDR3 consists of 13 residues.

This clone showed up just a few times. The rearrangement links TRBV2 to TRBJ2-7, with TRBD1 matching over 9 bases. V was clipped by 6 bases and J by 2 bases; unmatched bases: 5. The CDR3 loop spans 14 amino acids. Germline lookup yields CDR1 SNHLY and CDR2 FYNNEI. CDR3 nucleotide sequence: TGTGCCAGCAGCGGACAGGGGCTGACCTACGAGCAGTACTTC. Protein product: CASSGQGLTYEQYF.

The V call is TRBV2, the J call TRBJ2-6; TRBD1 aligns across 8 bases. The J segment lost 4 bases and the V segment lost 6 bases, leaving 8 bases of the junction unmatched. The CDR3 extends over 16 amino acids. Per the germline V gene, CDR1 is SNHLY and CDR2 is FYNNEI. The CDR3 DNA is TGTGCCAGCAGGGCCCGACAGGGGCAGGGGGCCAACGTCCTGACTTTC. As protein: CASRARQGQGANVLTF.

This chain links TRBV7-2 with TRBJ2-3, with 7 bases that match TRBD2. CDR1 is SGHTA, CDR2 FQGNSA, per germline. With 2 bases clipped from V and 7 bases from J, the junction kept 6 bases outside the gene matches. The CDR3 loop spans 14 amino acids. The CDR3 sequence: CASSLSGIIYTQYF. As DNA, the CDR3 is TGTGCCAGCAGCTTAAGCGGGATTATCTATACGCAGTATTTT.

The chain employs TRBV5-1 and TRBJ2-3; TRBD2 is a possible D gene (6 bases). Germline V gene sequence: CDR1 SGHRS, CDR2 YFSETQ. The CDR3 runs 16 residues. V gave up 0 bases and J gave up 2 bases, with 13 bases separating them. CDR3 amino acids: CASSLAFTGVTDTQYF. CDR3 DNA sequence: TGCGCCAGCAGCTTGGCCTTCACGGGGGTCACAGATACGCAGTATTTT.

This clone turned up a few times. The V gene is TRBV14, the J gene TRBJ1-1, with D unclear. This CDR3 comprises 14 residues. CDR1 SGHDN and CDR2 FVKESK come from the germline V gene. Trimming took 1 base from V and 6 from J, leaving 12 bases between them. As DNA, the CDR3 is TGTGCCAGCAGCCAAGTAGGCACACGGGCTGAAGCTTTCTTT. Translating it yields CASSQVGTRAEAFF.

This clone was seen just once. The chain joins TRBV6-5 to TRBJ1-2; tentative D call: TRBD1 (6 bases). The CDR3 spans 13 residues. Trimming removed 6 bases from V and 3 bases from J, with 11 bases in between. Germline V gene data show CDR1 as MNHEY and CDR2 as SVGAGI. CDR3 residues: CASSRGQHYGYTF. The CDR3 nucleotides read TGTGCCAGCAGCCGAGGACAGCACTATGGCTACACCTTC.

The chain links TRBV30 to TRBJ2-1; D might be TRBD2 (6 bases). Trimming pared 0 bases from V and 4 bases from J, leaving 10 bases between. This CDR3 region has 14 residues. Per germline, CDR1 GTSNPN and CDR2 SVGIG (reference sequence). For the CDR3, the DNA is TGTGCCTGGAGTGTGAGTAGCGGATACAATGAGCAGTTCTTC. Translation: CAWSVSSGYNEQFF.

This clone was detected only a few times. CDR3 amino acids: CASSQEIGELFF. The CDR3 DNA follows: TGCGCCAGCAGCCAAGAAATAGGGGAGCTGTTTTTT. The chain joins TRBV4-1 to TRBJ2-2; D is unclear. The V gene's germline CDR1 is MGHRA and CDR2 YSYEKL. The CDR3 consists of 12 residues. The V end was cut by 0 bases, the J end by 8 bases, with 4 bases between.

The chain employs TRBV7-9 and TRBJ2-7, with D perhaps matching TRBD2 (5 bases). Germline V gene sequence: CDR1 SEHNR, CDR2 FQNEAQ (reference sequence). This CDR3 comprises 13 residues. Trimming cost V 2 bases and J 6 bases, with 11 bases left between them. For the CDR3, the DNA is TGTGCCAGCAGCTTAATCGGAGGCTTCGAGCAGTACTTC. Its translation is CASSLIGGFEQYF. The full variable domain, in which reference TRBV7-9 and TRBJ2-7 provide the parts outside the CDR3, is DTGVSQNPRHKITKRGQNVTFRCDPISEHNRLYWYRQTLGQGPEFLTYFQNEAQLEKSRLLSDRFSAERPKGSFSTLEIQRTEQGDSAMYLCASSLIGGFEQYFGPGTRLTVT.

This clone was found a few times. This chain joins TRBV19 and TRBJ2-3; 9 bases match TRBD2. V shed 8 bases and J 6 bases; nucleotides not matched to a gene: 9. The germline V gene encodes CDR1 LNHDA and CDR2 SQIVND (reference sequence). This CDR3 region has 14 residues. CDR3 coding DNA: TGTGCCAGTCGAGCGGGGGGATCATGGGATACGCAGTATTTT. As protein: CASRAGGSWDTQYF. Together with reference TRBV19 and TRBJ2-3, the CDR3 gives the full variable domain: DGGITQSPKYLFRKEGQNVTLSCEQNLNHDAMYWYRQDPGQGLRLIYYSQIVNDFQKGDIAEGYSVSREKKESFPLTVTSAQKNPTAFYLCASRAGGSWDTQYFGPGTRLTVL.

This clone was counted only a few times. The J gene is TRBJ2-7, the V gene TRBV6-6, with 8 bases fitting TRBD2. J gave up 3 bases and V 2 bases, and 9 bases lay outside the gene matches. Germline V lookup: CDR1 MNHNY, CDR2 SVGAGI (reference sequence). The CDR3 consists of 16 residues. CDR3 DNA sequence: TGTGCCAGCAGTTACGGACCGGGACTAGAAAACTACGAGCAGTACTTC. This gives the protein CASSYGPGLENYEQYF.